These 22 T cell receptor beta chains originate from one sample sequenced in a study of Graves' ophthalmopathy and Graves' hyperthyroidism (dated 2018 in TCRdb). Sequencing instrument: Illumina HiSeq 2000. For repertoire sequencing, TCR beta CDR3 regions were amplified from RNA transcripts. The first round of RT-PCR was done with HTBI primers and the Qiagen OneStep RT-PCR kit, and was followed by a second round of multiplex PCR, then size selection and purification. TCRdb took the public reads, trimmed them with fastp at Q25, ran MiXCR for clone calling and kept in-frame beta chains. Entries that share a CDR3 protein sequence are merged under the most common genes and DNA. This sample lists roughly 220,000 distinct CDR3 sequences; around 50% were detected once. The ten largest clones take up approximately 51% of the sample. Specimen: peripheral blood. These receptors all come from an adult man with Graves' ophthalmopathy.

The J gene is TRBJ1-1, the V gene TRBV29-1, with 9 bases that match TRBD1. V lost 7 bases and J lost 1; bases outside the gene matches: 7. The CDR3 loop spans 14 amino acids. Germline V gene data show CDR1 as SQVTM and CDR2 as ANQGSEA. The CDR3 DNA follows: TGCAGCGGTGGGGACAGGGAACGGAACACTGAAGCTTTCTTT. Translated, it gives CSGGDRERNTEAFF. The entire variable domain, with the rest obtained from reference TRBV29-1 and TRBJ1-1, is as follows: SAVISQKPSRDICQRGTSLTIQCQVDSQVTMMFWYRQQPGQSLTLIATANQGSEATYESGFVIDKFPISRPNLTFSTLTVSNMSPEDSSIYLCSGGDRERNTEAFFGQGTRLTVV.

This chain links TRBV6-5 with TRBJ2-5; TRBD1 agrees at 8 bases. V lost 11 bases to trimming and J lost 4 bases; unmatched junction nucleotides: 12. Germline-derived CDR1 and CDR2 are MNHEY and SVGAGI. The CDR3 contains 14 residues. In DNA form, the CDR3 reads TGTGCCTCCCGTCGGAATCAGGGGGCAGAGACCCAGTACTTC. Its protein is CASRRNQGAETQYF.

In its sample, this clonotype was seen once. This chain uses TRBV10-3 with TRBJ2-7; 7 bases align to TRBD1. CDR1 ENHRY and CDR2 SYGVKD come from the germline V gene. The CDR3 is 12 residues long. As DNA, the CDR3 is TGTGCTAGCGCGACAGGGCAAGGCGAGCAGTACTTC. Protein sequence: CASATGQGEQYF.

The J gene is TRBJ2-6, the V gene TRBV4-1, with 7 nucleotides matching TRBD1. The CDR3 runs 17 residues. Germline-derived CDR1 and CDR2 are MGHRA and YSYEKL. V was clipped by 1 base and J by 0 bases; unmatched bases: 3. Here the CDR3 reads CASSQVDRFSGANVLTF. The CDR3 bases are TGCGCCAGCAGCCAAGTGGACAGGTTCTCTGGGGCCAACGTCCTGACTTTC.

The V call is TRBV29-1, the J call TRBJ1-6, with TRBD1 as a possible D gene (5 bases). CDR3 length: 14 amino acids. The V gene's germline CDR1 is SQVTM and CDR2 ANQGSEA. V was clipped by 0 bases and J by 10 bases, with 13 bases between them. The CDR3 loop is CSVEESGTGSPLHF. The CDR3 DNA sequence: TGCAGCGTTGAAGAATCCGGCACAGGATCACCCCTCCACTTT.

This clonotype came up many times. The CDR3 sequence: CATARTGTGTNEQYF. The DNA for the CDR3 is TGTGCCACCGCACGAACCGGGACAGGGACGAACGAGCAGTACTTC. The V call is TRBV24-1, the J call TRBJ2-7; 9 bases map to TRBD1. With V trimmed by 9 bases and J by 5 bases, 13 bases remained unmatched. This CDR3 is 15 amino acids long. The germline gives CDR1 KGHDR, CDR2 SFDVKD.

The V gene is TRBV7-9, the J gene TRBJ1-4, with 8 bases aligning to TRBD1. V shed 3 bases and J 3 bases; nucleotides not matched to a gene: 3. The CDR3 covers 15 residues. From germline, CDR1 is SEHNR and CDR2 FQNEAQ (reference sequence). The CDR3 is CASSLTGAANEKLFF. The CDR3 DNA follows: TGTGCCAGCAGCTTGACAGGGGCCGCTAATGAAAAACTGTTTTTT.

This sequence joins TRBV7-8 and TRBJ2-5, with a tentative D call TRBD2 (7 bases). Germline-derived CDR1 and CDR2 are SGHVS and FQNEAQ. The CDR3 consists of 13 residues. Trimming pared 5 bases from V and 6 bases from J, leaving 13 bases between. The CDR3 region has the DNA TGTGCCAGCAGCGTAGGGGGGGGGAAGACCCAGTACTTC. Encoded protein: CASSVGGGKTQYF. Full variable domain (rest looked up from reference TRBV7-8 and TRBJ2-5): GAGVSQSPRYKVAKRGQDVALRCDPISGHVSLFWYQQALGQGPEFLTYFQNEAQLDKSGLPSDRFFAERPEGSVSTLKIQRTQQEDSAVYLCASSVGGGKTQYFGPGTRLLVL.

In its sample, this clonotype was seen a few times. V and J are TRBV10-3 and TRBJ2-7; 8 nucleotides match TRBD1. Germline-derived CDR1 and CDR2 are ENHRY and SYGVKD. V was clipped by 10 bases and J by 0 bases; unmatched bases: 8. The CDR3 covers 14 residues. The CDR3 is CASRRDRSSYEQYF. The CDR3 coding sequence is TGTGCCAGCAGACGGGACAGGAGCTCCTACGAGCAGTACTTC.

The table lists this clonotype with a few counts. J is TRBJ1-6 and V is TRBV2; D not certain. Between the trimmed V and J ends, which lost 3 bases and 7 bases, there was a span of 10 bases. The CDR3 has 14 amino acids. Germline lookup yields CDR1 SNHLY and CDR2 FYNNEI. The CDR3 DNA is TGTGCCAGCAGTGAGGGTCGGAGGAATTCACCCCTCCACTTT. Protein sequence: CASSEGRRNSPLHF.

This rearrangement joins TRBV7-2 to TRBJ2-2, with unresolved D. V lost 1 base and J lost 2, with 5 bases in between. The CDR3 is 14 amino acids. Germline V lookup: CDR1 SGHTA, CDR2 FQGNSA. This CDR3 reads CASSLDRNTGELFF. DNA of the CDR3: TGTGCCAGCAGCTTAGACAGAAACACCGGGGAGCTGTTTTTT. Full variable domain (outside the CDR3, taken from reference TRBV7-2 and TRBJ2-2): GAGVSQSPSNKVTEKGKDVELRCDPISGHTALYWYRQSLGQGLEFLIYFQGNSAPDKSGLPSDRFSAERTGGSVSTLTIQRTQQEDSAVYLCASSLDRNTGELFFGEGSRLTVL.

This clonotype was counted between two and nine times. Here the CDR3 DNA reads TGTGCCAGCAGTTTATGGGGGATCCAAGAGACCCAGTACTTC. It translates to CASSLWGIQETQYF. The chain links TRBV28 to TRBJ2-5; D remains unclear. V lost 0 bases, J lost 1 base, and 6 bases lay in between. Per germline, CDR1 MDHEN and CDR2 SYDVKM. The CDR3 length is 14 residues. Full variable domain (missing parts from reference TRBV28 and TRBJ2-5): DVKVTQSSRYLVKRTGEKVFLECVQDMDHENMFWYRQDPGLGLRLIYFSYDVKMKEKGDIPEGYSVSREKKERFSLILESASTNQTSMYLCASSLWGIQETQYFGPGTRLLVL.

This chain connects TRBV6-6 to TRBJ2-7; the D call may be TRBD1 or TRBD2 (5 bases each). The germline V gene encodes CDR1 MNHNY and CDR2 SVGAGI (reference sequence). The CDR3 is made up of 15 amino acids. The V gene lost 4 bases and the J gene lost 3 bases, with 16 bases spanning the gap. The CDR3 spells CASSWRVGPGYEQYF. The DNA of the CDR3 is TGTGCCAGCAGTTGGCGGGTGGGACCAGGCTACGAGCAGTACTTC.

This clonotype was detected a few times. V gene TRBV12-3 or TRBV12-4 combines with J gene TRBJ2-7; weak D call: TRBD1 (6 bases). CDR3 length: 16 residues. V lost 3 bases and J 5 bases, leaving 20 bases between the germline ends. Here the CDR3 DNA reads TGTGCCAGCAGTTTTCTTGGCAATCAGGGGTTCAACGAGCAGTACTTC. The encoded protein is CASSFLGNQGFNEQYF.

V gene TRBV5-1 combines with J gene TRBJ1-4; maybe TRBD1 (6 bases). The V gene's germline CDR1 is SGHRS and CDR2 YFSETQ. This CDR3 spans 14 amino acids. V was trimmed by 0 bases and J by 8 bases, leaving 11 bases between them. As DNA, the CDR3 is TGCGCCAGCAGCTTGGTTGGACAGAGGGAAAAACTGTTTTTT. Protein sequence: CASSLVGQREKLFF.

The V and J genes are TRBV13 and TRBJ1-4; maybe TRBD1 (5 bases). Germline assignment: CDR1 PRHDT and CDR2 FYEKMQ (reference sequence). V shed 6 bases and J shed 8 bases, with 19 bases lying between them. This CDR3 is built from 15 residues. This CDR3 reads CASSPLGDGDEKLFF. CDR3 coding DNA: TGTGCCAGCAGTCCTTTAGGGGATGGTGACGAAAAACTGTTTTTT.

With regard to this clonotype: The junction does not match germline at one end; this may be a read error. CDR3 protein: CASSLPGLAGHYEQYF. DNA of the CDR3: TGTGCCAGCAGTTTGCCCGGACTAGCGGGACACTACGAGCAGTACTTC. This rearrangement joins TRBV10-2 to TRBJ2-7; 12 bases match TRBD2. Germline assignment: CDR1 WSHSY and CDR2 SAAADI. CDR3 length equals 16 residues.

The J gene is TRBJ1-5, the V gene TRBV5-6; D is perhaps TRBD1 (5 bases). The CDR3 consists of 13 residues. Germline loops: CDR1 SGHDT, CDR2 YYEEEE. V lost 2 bases to trimming and J lost 8 bases, with 11 bases between them. In nucleotides, the CDR3 is TGTGCCAGCAGCTTAGCAGGGAAGGAGCCCCAGCATTTT. Amino acids: CASSLAGKEPQHF.

V and J are TRBV9 and TRBJ1-2, with 9 bases identical to TRBD1. The length of the CDR3 is 14 residues. With V trimmed by 3 bases and J by 8 bases, 8 bases remained unmatched. Germline-derived CDR1 and CDR2 are SGDLS and YYNGEE. The CDR3, as DNA: TGTGCCAGCAGCGGAGCGGACAGGGGTGGAGGCTACACCTTC. Translated, it gives CASSGADRGGGYTF.

V and J are TRBV29-1 and TRBJ1-2; 7 bases line up with TRBD1. Germline V gives CDR1 SQVTM, CDR2 ANQGSEA. The ends lost 6 bases at V and 5 bases at J; junction bases unmatched: 3. The CDR3 runs to 11 residues. The CDR3 bases are TGCAGCGTCGACAGGGTTTATGGCTACACCTTC. This codes for CSVDRVYGYTF. Looking up the rest from reference TRBV29-1 and TRBJ1-2 gives the full variable domain: SAVISQKPSRDICQRGTSLTIQCQVDSQVTMMFWYRQQPGQSLTLIATANQGSEATYESGFVIDKFPISRPNLTFSTLTVSNMSPEDSSIYLCSVDRVYGYTFGSGTRLTVV.

The chain carries TRBV10-2 and TRBJ2-7, with D tentatively TRBD2 (6 bases). CDR1 and CDR2 (germline): WSHSY, SAAADI. CDR3 length: 14 amino acids. With 7 bases removed from V and 2 bases from J, the gap between germline ends came to 15 bases. CDR3 coding DNA: TGCGCCAGCACCGAGGGGACTCGAGCCTACGAGCAGTACTTC. This gives the protein CASTEGTRAYEQYF.

The chain employs TRBV12-3 or TRBV12-4 and TRBJ1-2, with a weak D call TRBD1 (6 bases). V lost 5 bases and J 4 bases, leaving 14 bases between the germline ends. The CDR3 loop spans 14 amino acids. CDR3 coding DNA: TGTGCCAGCAGTGAAGGGGGGGTAGGCTATGGCTACACCTTC. This codes for CASSEGGVGYGYTF.